This T cell receptor (beta chain) was recorded in a study of tumor-infiltrating lymphocytes in localized non-small cell lung cancer. Assay used: immunoSEQ multiplex PCR; TCRdb lists only in-frame clones, some missing. Of some 15,000 clones listed, 73% are singletons. Per the germline V gene, CDR1 is MNHNS and CDR2 is SASEGT. V was pared by 4 bases and J by 5 bases, with 5 bases of the junction left unmatched. CDR3 length: 14 residues. The V and J genes are TRBV6-1 and TRBJ1-1, with 9 bases aligning to TRBD1. The receptor was isolated from a human donor with non-small cell lung cancer. Source material: lung tumor tissue. The chain's CDR3 is CASSGWTGATEAFF. CDR3 DNA sequence: TGTGCCAGCAGTGGATGGACAGGGGCAACTGAAGCTTTCTTT.